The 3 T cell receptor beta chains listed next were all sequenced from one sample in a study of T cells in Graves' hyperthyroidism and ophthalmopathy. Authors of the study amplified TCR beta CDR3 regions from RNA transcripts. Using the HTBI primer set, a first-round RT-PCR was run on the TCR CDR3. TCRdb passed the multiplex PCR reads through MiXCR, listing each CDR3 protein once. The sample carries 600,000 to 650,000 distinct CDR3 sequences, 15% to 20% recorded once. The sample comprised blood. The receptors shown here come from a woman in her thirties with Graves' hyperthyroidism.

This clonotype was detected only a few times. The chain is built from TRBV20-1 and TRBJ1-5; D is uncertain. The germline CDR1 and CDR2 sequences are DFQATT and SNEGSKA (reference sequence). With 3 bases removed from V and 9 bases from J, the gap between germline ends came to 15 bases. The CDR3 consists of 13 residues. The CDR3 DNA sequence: TGCAGTGCTAGGGCTTTGGGGTCCTGGCCCCAGCATTTT. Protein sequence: CSARALGSWPQHF.

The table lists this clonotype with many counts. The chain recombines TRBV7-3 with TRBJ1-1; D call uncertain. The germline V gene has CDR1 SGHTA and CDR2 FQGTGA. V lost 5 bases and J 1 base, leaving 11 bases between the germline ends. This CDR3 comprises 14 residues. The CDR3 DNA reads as TGTGCCAGCAGCCTCGGACGTGGGAACACTGAAGCTTTCTTT. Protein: CASSLGRGNTEAFF.

The CDR3 nucleotides are TGTGCCAGCTCGGGAGGGCAGAGCAATCAGCCCCAGCATTTT. Amino acid sequence: CASSGGQSNQPQHF. This chain uses TRBV28 with TRBJ1-5, with D unresolved. The V end was cut by 8 bases, the J end by 1 base, with 12 bases between. The CDR3 contains 14 residues. Germline V gives CDR1 MDHEN, CDR2 SYDVKM.